This is a list of T cell receptor beta chains from one sample in a study of tumor-infiltrating lymphocytes in primary liver carcinoma. TCRdb ran MiXCR on the multiplex PCR reads and lists one entry per CDR3 protein. The sample gives fewer than 350,000 distinct CDR3 sequences, less than 75% of which show up once; roughly 9% is in the top ten. The sample taken for sequencing was peripheral blood. The receptor set was obtained from a man aged 35 to 55 with primary liver carcinoma and hepatitis B virus infection. CDR3s include the opening cysteine and the closing phenylalanine or tryptophan. D genes are given only for firm matches. The listing skips clone size in some rows; elsewhere it reads once, few, many or a size class.

cdr3_nt	cdr3_aa	clone_size	j_call	v_call	d_call
TGTGTTAGCAGCTTGACAGGGGTATTCGGAAAACTGTTTTTT	CVSSLTGVFGKLFF	NA	TRBJ1-4	TRBV11-2	TRBD1
TGTGCCAGCAGTTTATGCTCCAGCGCCCCTGGAAGCACCATATATTTT	CASSLCSSAPGSTIYF	NA	TRBJ1-3	TRBV12-3/TRBV12-4	NA
TGTGCCAGCAGCCCCAAGAGGAGGGTGACCGGAAACACCATATATTTT	CASSPKRRVTGNTIYF	NA	TRBJ1-3	TRBV14	NA
TGTGCCAGCAGTTGCTTGGGGGGCCTTGAAGCTTTCTTT	CASSCLGGLEAFF	NA	TRBJ1-1	TRBV6-5	NA
TGTGCCATCAGTAAGTCATCGGGGGGAACCTACGAGCAATACTTC	CAISKSSGGTYEQYF	NA	TRBJ2-7	TRBV10-3	TRBD2
TGCAGCTTGTCCGAGGATACGCAGTATTTT	CSLSEDTQYF	NA	TRBJ2-3	TRBV29-1	NA
TGTGCCAGCAGCTTAGGTGATAGCGGTGAAAATGAGCAGTTCTTC	CASSLGDSGENEQFF	NA	TRBJ2-1	TRBV7-9	NA
TGTGCCAGCAGCACAAGCGGACAGGGAACTGAAAACACCATATATTTT	CASSTSGQGTENTIYF	NA	TRBJ1-3	TRBV5-4	TRBD1
TGTGCCAGCAGCCGGGCTGTCGGCAGCTCCTACGAGCAGTACTTC	CASSRAVGSSYEQYF	many	TRBJ2-7	TRBV12-3/TRBV12-4	NA
TGCAGCGTTGAGGGGCAGGGGGCGCGGGGGTACGAGCAGTACTTC	CSVEGQGARGYEQYF	many	TRBJ2-7	TRBV29-1	NA
TGTGCCTGCAAACTCAGAGTTACGTTCTACGAGCAGTACTTC	CACKLRVTFYEQYF	NA	TRBJ2-7	TRBV6-1	NA
TGTGCCAGCAGACCCACTAGCGGGAGGCCGCAGACCCAGTACTTC	CASRPTSGRPQTQYF	few	TRBJ2-5	TRBV28	TRBD2
TGTGCCAGCAGTTACTGGCTGGGAGACATGAACACTGAAGCTTTCTTT	CASSYWLGDMNTEAFF	many	TRBJ1-1	TRBV6-5	NA
TGTGCCAGCAGCTTTGATGAGCGCACCAGGGACCTGTTTTTT	CASSFDERTRDLFF	NA	TRBJ2-2	TRBV5-4	NA
TGTGCCAGCATTGGGACGGCGAACACTGAAGCTTTCTTT	CASIGTANTEAFF	many	TRBJ1-1	TRBV6-2/TRBV6-3	NA
TGTGCCAGCAGCAAAATAAGGGGGGCAACAGATACGCAGTATTTT	CASSKIRGATDTQYF	NA	TRBJ2-3	TRBV7-8	NA
TGTGCCAGCAGCCAAGATGGAAGCGCGGGCAAGCAGTTCTTC	CASSQDGSAGKQFF	NA	TRBJ2-1	TRBV14	NA
TGTGCCAGCCGAGACCCCCCCGGGGAGCTGTTTTTT	CASRDPPGELFF	NA	TRBJ2-2	TRBV28	NA
TGTGCCAGCAGTCCAGGACTAGCCTTCCCTTGGCAGTTCTTC	CASSPGLAFPWQFF	NA	TRBJ2-1	TRBV6-6	TRBD2
TGTGCCAGCAGAACTAGATGCAGGAGCTCCTATAATGAGCGGTCCTTC	CASRTRCRSSYNERSF	NA	TRBJ2-1	TRBV12-3/TRBV12-4	NA
TGTGCCAGCAGCCAAGGAGCTAACGGGGGGGGATACCAAGAGACCCAGTACTTC	CASSQGANGGGYQETQYF	NA	TRBJ2-5	TRBV4-2	TRBD2
TGTGCCAGCAGCCCGTTCGGGACAGGAAGCTCTGGAAACACCATATATTTT	CASSPFGTGSSGNTIYF	few	TRBJ1-3	TRBV7-9	TRBD1
TGTGCCAGCAGCCAATTAGCGGGAAGGCGCGGATATGAGTTCTTC	CASSQLAGRRGYEFF	NA	TRBJ2-1	TRBV14	TRBD2
TGTGCCAGCAGTTTTCTAGCGGGAGGGCCCCGTGAGCAGTTCTTC	CASSFLAGGPREQFF	NA	TRBJ2-1	TRBV12-3/TRBV12-4	TRBD2
TGCAGCGGACAGGAGAGTGGCATCGGGAAGCTGTTTTTT	CSGQESGIGKLFF	NA	TRBJ2-2	TRBV29-1	NA
TGTGCCACGAAAAAAGCGGGACCTCTCGCTGGGGCCAACGTCCTGACTTTC	CATKKAGPLAGANVLTF	few	TRBJ2-6	TRBV10-3	TRBD2
TGTGCCAGCAGTTCGTCCCACGAGCAGTACTTC	CASSSSHEQYF	once	TRBJ2-7	TRBV6-6	NA
TGCACCAGCAGGAGGACAGGGGAGAATGAGCAGTTCTTC	CTSRRTGENEQFF	once	TRBJ2-1	TRBV5-1	TRBD1
TGTGCTAGTGCCCGGGACAGGTCGTACAATGAGCAGTTCTTC	CASARDRSYNEQFF	many	TRBJ2-1	TRBV12-5	TRBD1
TGCGCCAGCAGCTTAATGGCGGGCGCCGCCTACGAGCAGTACTTC	CASSLMAGAAYEQYF	few	TRBJ2-7	TRBV5-1	NA
TGTGCCAGCAAAACTAGCGGGATAGGTGAGCAGTTCTTC	CASKTSGIGEQFF	few	TRBJ2-1	TRBV28	TRBD2
TGTGCCAGCAACCAAGAGGGGAACCTCCCCGGTACGGCCCAGTACTTC	CASNQEGNLPGTAQYF	NA	TRBJ2-5	TRBV4-3	NA
TGTGCCAGCAGTTCATCCCAGGGAAGGCGGTACGAGAAGTACTTC	CASSSSQGRRYEKYF	NA	TRBJ2-7	TRBV28	NA
TGTGCCAGCAGTGAAGAGAACGGGAGAAACATTCAGTACTTC	CASSEENGRNIQYF	NA	TRBJ2-4	TRBV2	NA
TGCAGGGTCATCAGACCCGGTGGAAGCACCATATATTTT	CRVIRPGGSTIYF	NA	TRBJ1-3	TRBV29-1	NA
TGTGCCAGCAGTGAATCACTTACTCAGATTCGCTCTGGGGCCAACGTCCTGACTTTC	CASSESLTQIRSGANVLTF	many	TRBJ2-6	TRBV6-1	NA
TGTGCCAGCTCACCCGGGACAAATCAGCCCCAGCATTTT	CASSPGTNQPQHF	NA	TRBJ1-5	TRBV18	NA
TGCGCCAGCAGCTTGAGTAGAGGCAGCTCCTACAATGAGCAGTTCTTC	CASSLSRGSSYNEQFF	NA	TRBJ2-1	TRBV5-1	NA
TGTGCCAGCAGTTACCTTGGCGGGAGTGAATCCGGGGAGCTGTTTTTT	CASSYLGGSESGELFF	many	TRBJ2-2	TRBV6-2/TRBV6-3	TRBD2
TGTGCCAGCAGCTTTGGTGGGGTCTCACGAGAGACCCAGTACTTC	CASSFGGVSRETQYF	NA	TRBJ2-5	TRBV11-1	NA
TGTGCCAGCGGCTTTGGGATGGGTAACACCGGGGAGCTGTTTTTT	CASGFGMGNTGELFF	NA	TRBJ2-2	TRBV11-3	NA
TGCGCCAGCAGCTTACTCACAGGGATTGGGTACAAGCAGTACTTC	CASSLLTGIGYKQYF	NA	TRBJ2-7	TRBV5-1	NA
TGCGCCAGCACGGCCGCGGGGGGCCAAGAGACCCAGTACTTC	CASTAAGGQETQYF	NA	TRBJ2-5	TRBV5-1	TRBD2
TGCGCCAGCAGTGTAAGACAGGGGGCAGGAAGTTCACCCCTCCACTTT	CASSVRQGAGSSPLHF	NA	TRBJ1-6	TRBV10-2	TRBD1
TGTGCCAGCAGTCTCCGGACAGGGGGAGGGTCTGGGGCCAACGTCCTGACTTTC	CASSLRTGGGSGANVLTF	NA	TRBJ2-6	TRBV28	TRBD1
TGTGCCAGCAGTTCCCCCCCCTCAGTAGAGACCCAGTACTTC	CASSSPPSVETQYF	few	TRBJ2-5	TRBV28	NA
TGTGCCAGCCGACGGTCAGGGGGTAGGTACGAGCAGTACTTC	CASRRSGGRYEQYF	NA	TRBJ2-7	TRBV28	TRBD1
TGCGCCAGCAGCCCCTCGGCACCTTGGGAAAAACTGTTTTTT	CASSPSAPWEKLFF	few	TRBJ1-4	TRBV5-1	NA
TGTGCCAGCAGCCGACTAGCGGGAGGGGCTGAGCAGTTCTTC	CASSRLAGGAEQFF	few	TRBJ2-1	TRBV14	TRBD2
TGTGCCAGCAGCTTCGACGGATATAATTCACCCCTCCACTTT	CASSFDGYNSPLHF	few	TRBJ1-6	TRBV5-6	NA
TGTGCCAGCAGTGAGAGGACTAGCGGGAGTGGTTCCTACAATGAGCAGTTCTTC	CASSERTSGSGSYNEQFF	NA	TRBJ2-1	TRBV6-1	TRBD2
TGTGCCAGCACCAGTAGCGGGGAGTCGGGTGGGGAGCAGTACTTC	CASTSSGESGGEQYF	few	TRBJ2-7	TRBV6-2/TRBV6-3	TRBD2
TGTGCCAGCAGTCCCGACAGGGTAAAGGAGACCCAGTACTTC	CASSPDRVKETQYF	few	TRBJ2-5	TRBV6-2/TRBV6-3	TRBD1
TGCGCCAGCAGCCAAATTGGTGAGACCCAGTACTTC	CASSQIGETQYF	NA	TRBJ2-5	TRBV4-1	NA